This paragraph covers one T cell receptor beta chain sequence. Its specificity is not known. Every donor, a Caucasian adult, lived in Nashville, Tennessee. This entry belongs to a study of shared clonotypes between healthy human individuals. The study's findings and limits: Clonotypes which were not shared had lower generation probabilities than clonotypes that all four donors shared.

Approximately 30,000 T cell genomes (around 0.2 ug DNA) went into each sorted-subset replicate. Only in-frame clones appear in the TCRdb table, and some are missing; sequencing was by immunoSEQ multiplex PCR. The sample includes around 1,100,000 clones, 60% to 85% of them seen just once. The CDR3 consists of 16 residues. V was clipped by 0 bases and J by 3 bases, with 12 bases between them. CDR1 MGHRA and CDR2 YSYEKL come from the germline V gene. This clonotype was sampled from a young man in good health. Some clones in this sample may be carry-over from other donors' samples. This chain links TRBV4-1 with TRBJ2-1; weak D call: TRBD2 (6 bases). The source material was memory CD4+ T cells from PBMCs. Subset in this sample: CD45RA-negative fraction. Written as DNA, the CDR3 is TGCGCCAGCAGCCAAGATGAACGGGAGAGCTACAATGAGCAGTTCTTC. This translates into CASSQDERESYNEQFF.